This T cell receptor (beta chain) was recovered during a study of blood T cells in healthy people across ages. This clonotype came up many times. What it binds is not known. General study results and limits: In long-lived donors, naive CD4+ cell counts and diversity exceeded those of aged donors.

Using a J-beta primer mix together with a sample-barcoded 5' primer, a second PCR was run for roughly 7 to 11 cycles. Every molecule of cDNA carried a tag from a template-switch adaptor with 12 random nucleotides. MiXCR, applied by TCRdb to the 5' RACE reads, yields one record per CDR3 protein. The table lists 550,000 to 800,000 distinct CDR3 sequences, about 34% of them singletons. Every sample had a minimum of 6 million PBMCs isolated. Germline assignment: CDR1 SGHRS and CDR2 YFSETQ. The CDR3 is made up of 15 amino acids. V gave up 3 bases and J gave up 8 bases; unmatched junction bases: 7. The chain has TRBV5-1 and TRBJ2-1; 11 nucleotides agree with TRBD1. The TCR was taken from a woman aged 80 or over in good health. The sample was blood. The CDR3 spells CASSWTGGGFDEQFF. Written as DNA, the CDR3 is TGCGCCAGCAGCTGGACAGGGGGCGGGTTTGATGAGCAGTTCTTC.